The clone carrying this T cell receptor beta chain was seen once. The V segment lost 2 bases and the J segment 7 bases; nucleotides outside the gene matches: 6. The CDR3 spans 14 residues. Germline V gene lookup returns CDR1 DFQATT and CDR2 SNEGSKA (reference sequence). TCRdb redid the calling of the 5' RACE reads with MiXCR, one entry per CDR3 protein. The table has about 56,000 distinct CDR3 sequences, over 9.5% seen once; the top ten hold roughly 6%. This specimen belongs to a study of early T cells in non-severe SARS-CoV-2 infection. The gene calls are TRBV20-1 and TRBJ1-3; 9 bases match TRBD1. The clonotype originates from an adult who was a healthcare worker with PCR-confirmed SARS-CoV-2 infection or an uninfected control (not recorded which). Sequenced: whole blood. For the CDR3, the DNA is TGCAGTGCTAGAACCGGGACAGGGTCTAACACCATATATTTT. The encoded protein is CSARTGTGSNTIYF.